This TCR beta chain was obtained from a study of response to subunit inactivated influenza vaccine. Notes on the study in general: Authors suggested that a seasonal influenza vaccination recruits few new T cells each time.

Worth noting for this clonotype: Its specificity is unknown.

TCRdb reanalysed the RT-PCR reads using MiXCR and keeps one entry per CDR3 protein. The sample has about 520,000 distinct CDR3 sequences, 25% seen once. The CDR3 sequence is 13 residues long. CDR1 KGHDR and CDR2 SFDVKD come from the germline V gene. Trimming removed 7 bases from V and 5 bases from J, with 11 bases in between. The sample here was CD4+ T cells sorted from PBMCs, taken less than 6 days after vaccination. This TCR was recovered from a man aged 45-65 years who received an inactivated influenza vaccine. This chain uses TRBV24-1 with TRBJ2-1, with D unresolved. CDR3 sequence: CATSHSLDNEQFF. The CDR3 bases are TGTGCCACCAGCCATAGCCTGGACAATGAGCAGTTCTTC.